One sample yielded the 14 T cell receptor beta chains listed below, sequenced in a study of T cells in Graves' hyperthyroidism and ophthalmopathy. Amplified TCR beta CDR3 regions came from RNA transcripts. A set of HTBI primers served as the primers for a first-round RT-PCR of the TCR CDR3. TCRdb re-analysed the multiplex PCR reads in MiXCR, keeping a single row per CDR3 protein. This table holds roughly 380,000 distinct CDR3 sequences, around 15% found once. The sample comprised blood. These receptors were collected from a woman between 18 and 29 years old with Graves' hyperthyroidism.

This clonotype has a count of ten or more. The chain is built from TRBV15 and TRBJ2-7; 10 bases match TRBD1. The J segment lost 1 base and the V segment lost 5 bases, leaving 5 bases of the junction unmatched. CDR3 length: 15 residues. Germline V gene data show CDR1 as LNHNV and CDR2 as YYDKDF (reference sequence). The CDR3 loop is CATSGDRGLSYEQYF. Written as DNA, the CDR3 is TGTGCCACCAGCGGTGACAGGGGGCTGTCCTACGAGCAGTACTTC. The full variable domain, completed using reference TRBV15 and TRBJ2-7, is DAMVIQNPRYQVTQFGKPVTLSCSQTLNHNVMYWYQQKSSQAPKLLFHYYDKDFNNEADTPDNFQSRRPNTSFCFLDIRSPGLGDTAMYLCATSGDRGLSYEQYFGPGTRLTVT.

This clonotype has at least ten counts. The chain links TRBV2 to TRBJ2-7; TRBD1 aligns across 12 bases. This CDR3 region has 15 residues. The junction had 4 bases not matched to a gene; V was cut back by 5 bases and J by 2 bases. CDR1 SNHLY and CDR2 FYNNEI come from the germline V gene. CDR3 nucleotide sequence: TGTGCCAGCAGTACCGGGACAGGGGGCCCCTACGAGCAGTACTTC. Its protein product is CASSTGTGGPYEQYF.

The table lists this clonotype with many counts. The V gene is TRBV28, the J gene TRBJ1-5; TRBD1 matches at 7 bases. The CDR3 length is 15 residues. Per germline, CDR1 MDHEN and CDR2 SYDVKM. With 4 bases clipped from V and 4 bases from J, the junction kept 7 bases outside the gene matches. The CDR3 sequence: CASSSTRGPNQPQHF. CDR3 in DNA: TGTGCCAGCAGTTCCACGAGGGGGCCGAATCAGCCCCAGCATTTT.

In this sample, this clonotype turned up many times. V and J are TRBV29-1 and TRBJ1-2; 8 nucleotides line up with TRBD1. Looked up from germline, CDR1 is SQVTM and CDR2 is ANQGSEA. The CDR3 runs to 12 residues. In nucleotides, the CDR3 is TGCATCGCAGGAGACAGGGGCTATGGCTACACCTTC. Protein: CIAGDRGYGYTF. The variable domain in full, with the rest retrieved from reference TRBV29-1 and TRBJ1-2, is SAVISQKPSRDICQRGTSLTIQCQVDSQVTMMFWYRQQPGQSLTLIATANQGSEATYESGFVIDKFPISRPNLTFSTLTVSNMSPEDSSIYLCIAGDRGYGYTFGSGTRLTVV.

This clonotype appeared many times. The J gene is TRBJ2-7, the V gene TRBV7-3; possibly TRBD1 or TRBD2 for D (5 bases each). The V gene lost 4 bases and the J gene lost 4 bases, with 23 bases spanning the gap. CDR1 is SGHTA and CDR2 is FQGTGA in the germline V gene. This CDR3 region has 17 residues. The CDR3 region has the DNA TGTGCCAGCAGCTCCCCGGGACCGCGGCCCACACTTTACGAGCAGTACTTC. It codes for CASSSPGPRPTLYEQYF.

In its sample, this clonotype was seen many times. The CDR3 region has the DNA TGTGCCAGCAGGGCCGGTGGGAGCACTGAAGCTTTCTTT. It yields the protein CASRAGGSTEAFF. The chain has TRBV2 and TRBJ1-1, with D unresolved. The CDR3 runs 13 residues. The germline V gene has CDR1 SNHLY and CDR2 FYNNEI. V shed 6 bases and J shed 4 bases, with 12 bases lying between them.

This clonotype was picked up many times. The chain couples TRBV28 to TRBJ2-2; D tentatively reads TRBD1 or TRBD2 (5 bases each). Germline V gene data show CDR1 as MDHEN and CDR2 as SYDVKM. There are 16 residues in the CDR3. Trimming removed 10 bases from V and 0 bases from J, with 18 bases in between. The CDR3 coding sequence is TGTGCCACTCTTACCGGGACGTTCGCGAACACCGGGGAGCTGTTTTTT. The encoded protein is CATLTGTFANTGELFF.

V gene TRBV30 combines with J gene TRBJ2-1; tentative D call: TRBD1 (7 bases). The germline V gene encodes CDR1 GTSNPN and CDR2 SVGIG (reference sequence). CDR3 size: 16 residues. V lost 1 base and J lost 4, with 17 bases in between. The CDR3: CAWSGAGQGGYNEQFF. The CDR3 DNA is TGTGCCTGGAGTGGTGCGGGGCAGGGGGGATACAATGAGCAGTTCTTC.

This clonotype has a handful of counts. The chain couples TRBV10-2 to TRBJ2-5, with 7 bases matching TRBD2. In germline, CDR1 is WSHSY, CDR2 SAAADI. This CDR3 has 15 amino acids. J gave up 2 bases and V 3 bases, and 6 bases lay outside the gene matches. The CDR3 loop is CASSEQAGRQETQYF. CDR3 bases: TGCGCCAGCAGTGAACAAGCGGGGCGACAAGAGACCCAGTACTTC.

J is TRBJ2-3 and V is TRBV7-3; D unclear. Germline assignment: CDR1 SGHTA and CDR2 FQGTGA. The CDR3 totals 17 residues. Trimming removed 1 base from V and 0 bases from J, with 14 bases in between. This CDR3 reads CASSLIGPGSSTDTQYF. CDR3 sequence (DNA): TGTGCCAGCAGCTTAATAGGACCGGGCAGCAGCACAGATACGCAGTATTTT.

This clonotype was seen repeatedly, ten times or more. The CDR3 DNA reads as TGTGCCAGCAGCGCTGGGGCTGACACTGAAGCTTTCTTT. Translated: CASSAGADTEAFF. The J gene is TRBJ1-1, the V gene TRBV9; tentatively, D is TRBD1 (5 bases). V shed 3 bases and J shed 3 bases, with 9 bases lying between them. The CDR3 runs to 13 residues. Looked up from germline, CDR1 is SGDLS and CDR2 is YYNGEE.

This clonotype was picked up a small number of times. The chain joins TRBV25-1 to TRBJ2-5, with TRBD2 identical over 7 bases. Germline V gene sequence: CDR1 MGHDK, CDR2 SYGVNS. The CDR3 loop spans 15 amino acids. V gave up 3 bases and J gave up 5 bases; unmatched junction bases: 9. The CDR3 DNA follows: TGTGCCAGCAGTGAGTCCTCGGCCGGGGGGGAGACCCAGTACTTC. Translation: CASSESSAGGETQYF.

The V gene is TRBV27, the J gene TRBJ2-2; the D gene is possibly TRBD1 (5 bases). CDR3 length equals 15 residues. Looked up from germline, CDR1 is MNHEY and CDR2 is SMNVEV (reference sequence). V dropped 2 bases and J dropped 5 bases, with 12 bases sitting between them. CDR3 nucleotides: TGTGCCAGCAGTTTAGGCAGGGCCGTGACCGGGGAGCTGTTTTTT. It is translated as CASSLGRAVTGELFF.

This clonotype has a count of ten or more. The chain joins TRBV29-1 to TRBJ2-1; D is uncertain. Trimming stripped 3 bases from V and 2 bases from J, with 17 bases between. The CDR3 is 16 residues long. CDR1 and CDR2 (germline): SQVTM, ANQGSEA. The CDR3 DNA reads TGCAGCGTTGACCCTTTTACACGTTCGCCCTACAATGAGCAGTTCTTC. Translated: CSVDPFTRSPYNEQFF.